The rows below give T cell receptor beta chains drawn from one sample of a study of cytomegalovirus exposure and HLA in healthy donors. Sequenced by immunoSEQ multiplex PCR; TCRdb stores in-frame clones only, minus some. Among tens of thousands of clones, roughly 76% were seen once, and the ten largest hold 7% to 7.5%. Sequenced input: PBMCs. Receptor source: a woman in her forties in good health and CMV-seronegative. CDR3s include the opening cysteine and the closing phenylalanine or tryptophan. Fields, in order: clone size, D gene, J gene, V gene, CDR3 protein, CDR3 DNA. A D gene is named only where the DNA matches it firmly. Only part of the rows carry a size: once, few, many, or a class if the clone is expanded.

NA | TRBD1 | TRBJ1-5 | TRBV2 | CASSGDATGTGVNQPQHF | TGTGCCAGCAGCGGGGACGCCACCGGGACAGGGGTCAATCAGCCCCAGCATTTT
NA | NA | TRBJ1-5 | TRBV15 | CATSRDWGDNSNQPQHF | TGTGCCACCAGCAGAGATTGGGGCGATAATAGCAATCAGCCCCAGCATTTT
few | NA | TRBJ2-1 | TRBV18 | CASSPPARAYNEQFF | TGTGCCAGCTCACCACCGGCCAGGGCCTACAATGAGCAGTTCTTC
NA | TRBD1 | TRBJ1-4 | TRBV28 | CASSPPRQGIEKLFF | TGTGCCAGCAGCCCACCGCGACAGGGGATTGAAAAACTGTTTTTT
NA | TRBD2 | TRBJ2-1 | TRBV7-6 | CASSVTSESYNEQFF | TGTGCCAGCAGTGTAACTAGCGAATCCTACAATGAGCAGTTCTTC
NA | TRBD1 | TRBJ2-1 | TRBV7-2 | CASSLLRGQGEQFF | TGTGCCAGCAGCTTACTCAGGGGGCAAGGTGAGCAGTTCTTC
NA | NA | TRBJ2-2 | TRBV30 | CAWRRTSSGELFF | TGTGCCTGGAGGCGCACCTCTAGCGGGGAGCTGTTTTTT
NA | TRBD1 | TRBJ1-2 | TRBV6-5 | CASSPQGGFYGYTF | TGTGCCAGCAGCCCGCAGGGGGGCTTCTATGGCTACACCTTC
NA | TRBD1 | TRBJ1-2 | TRBV10-3 | CAISESRGLEGYTF | TGTGCCATCAGTGAGTCAAGGGGGCTGGAAGGCTACACCTTC
NA | NA | TRBJ2-2 | TRBV6-1 | CASRVDRRNTGELFF | TGTGCCAGCAGGGTGGACAGACGAAACACCGGGGAGCTGTTTTTT
NA | NA | TRBJ1-2 | TRBV6-1 | CASSEEGGTKPNYGYTF | TGTGCCAGCAGTGAAGAAGGTGGGACAAAACCTAACTATGGCTACACCTTC
NA | TRBD2 | TRBJ2-7 | TRBV10-3 | CAAGPSGSQNEQYF | TGTGCCGCCGGCCCAAGCGGGAGTCAAAACGAGCAGTACTTC
once | NA | TRBJ1-4 | TRBV5-5 | CASSLQGFLANEKLFF | TGTGCCAGCAGCTTACAGGGATTTTTAGCTAATGAAAAACTGTTTTTT
NA | NA | TRBJ1-1 | TRBV15 | CATSRELTPGTEAFF | TGTGCCACCAGCAGAGAACTAACCCCGGGCACTGAAGCTTTCTTT
NA | TRBD2 | TRBJ2-1 | TRBV7-3 | CASSIRLAGYNEQFF | TGTGCCAGCAGCATCCGACTAGCGGGCTACAATGAGCAGTTCTTC
NA | NA | TRBJ1-2 | TRBV11-2 | CASSLVERAGYTF | TGTGCCAGCAGCTTAGTAGAGAGGGCTGGCTACACCTTC
NA | TRBD1 | TRBJ2-7 | TRBV7-6 | CASSLDRGPYEQYF | TGTGCCAGCAGCTTAGACAGGGGGCCCTACGAGCAGTACTTC
NA | TRBD2 | TRBJ2-3 | TRBV10-2 | CASSPIAGGLDTQYF | TGCGCCAGCAGCCCCATAGCGGGAGGCTTAGATACGCAGTATTTT
NA | NA | TRBJ2-5 | TRBV28 | CASSLSRGYQETQYF | TGTGCCAGCAGTTTATCTAGGGGATACCAAGAGACCCAGTACTTC
NA | TRBD2 | TRBJ2-7 | TRBV7-9 | CASSSTSGSSVLYEQYF | TGTGCCAGCAGCTCGACTAGCGGGAGTTCCGTGCTATACGAGCAGTACTTC
once | TRBD2 | TRBJ2-2 | TRBV2 | CASSPGLAGGTGELFF | TGTGCCAGCAGCCCGGGACTAGCGGGAGGTACCGGGGAGCTGTTTTTT
once | NA | TRBJ2-2 | TRBV10-3 | CATRERGYVTGELFF | TGTGCCACCCGAGAGAGAGGGTATGTTACCGGGGAGCTGTTTTTT
NA | TRBD2 | TRBJ2-1 | TRBV5-1 | CASSQGLEYNEQFF | TGCGCCAGCAGCCAAGGACTAGAGTACAATGAGCAGTTCTTC
NA | TRBD1 | TRBJ2-2 | TRBV19 | CASSDRGDTGELFF | TGTGCCAGTAGCGACAGGGGCGACACCGGGGAGCTGTTTTTT
few | NA | TRBJ2-7 | TRBV27 | CASSKDRTYEQYF | TGTGCCAGCAGTAAGGACAGAACCTACGAGCAGTACTTC
NA | TRBD1 | TRBJ1-2 | TRBV6-5 | CASRPWDRDDYGYTF | TGTGCCAGCAGGCCCTGGGACAGGGACGACTATGGCTACACCTTC
NA | TRBD1 | TRBJ1-1 | TRBV27 | CASSLLDRATEAFF | TGTGCCAGCAGTTTATTGGACAGGGCAACTGAAGCTTTCTTT
NA | TRBD2 | TRBJ2-6 | TRBV15 | CATSGGDYSGANVLTF | TGTGCCACCAGTGGGGGGGATTACTCTGGGGCCAACGTCCTGACTTTC
NA | NA | TRBJ2-2 | TRBV18 | CASSPVARGTTGELFF | TGTGCCAGCTCACCAGTAGCGAGGGGGACCACCGGGGAGCTGTTTTTT
NA | TRBD2 | TRBJ2-1 | TRBV14 | CASRGNGRTSGSTAYNEQFF | TGTGCCAGCAGGGGAAACGGTCGGACTAGCGGGTCTACCGCCTACAATGAGCAGTTCTTC
few | NA | TRBJ1-2 | TRBV6-5 | CASSQTENYGYTF | TGTGCCAGCAGTCAGACGGAGAACTATGGCTACACCTTC
NA | NA | TRBJ2-5 | TRBV29-1 | CSVEDLVLSGAQYF | TGCAGCGTTGAAGATTTAGTCCTCTCGGGGGCCCAGTACTTC
few | TRBD2 | TRBJ2-1 | TRBV7-2 | CASSSSGTSGLEQFF | TGTGCCAGCAGCTCGTCAGGGACTAGCGGGTTGGAGCAGTTCTTC
NA | NA | TRBJ2-2 | TRBV25-1 | CASSGEPTGANTGELFF | TGTGCCAGCAGTGGAGAGCCAACAGGAGCGAACACCGGGGAGCTGTTTTTT
NA | NA | TRBJ2-2 | TRBV28 | CASSLSGTRHNTGELFF | TGTGCCAGCAGTTTATCCGGGACAAGACATAACACCGGGGAGCTGTTTTTT
NA | NA | TRBJ1-2 | TRBV6-5 | CASSEGYGYTF | TGTGCCAGCAGTGAGGGCTATGGCTACACCTTC